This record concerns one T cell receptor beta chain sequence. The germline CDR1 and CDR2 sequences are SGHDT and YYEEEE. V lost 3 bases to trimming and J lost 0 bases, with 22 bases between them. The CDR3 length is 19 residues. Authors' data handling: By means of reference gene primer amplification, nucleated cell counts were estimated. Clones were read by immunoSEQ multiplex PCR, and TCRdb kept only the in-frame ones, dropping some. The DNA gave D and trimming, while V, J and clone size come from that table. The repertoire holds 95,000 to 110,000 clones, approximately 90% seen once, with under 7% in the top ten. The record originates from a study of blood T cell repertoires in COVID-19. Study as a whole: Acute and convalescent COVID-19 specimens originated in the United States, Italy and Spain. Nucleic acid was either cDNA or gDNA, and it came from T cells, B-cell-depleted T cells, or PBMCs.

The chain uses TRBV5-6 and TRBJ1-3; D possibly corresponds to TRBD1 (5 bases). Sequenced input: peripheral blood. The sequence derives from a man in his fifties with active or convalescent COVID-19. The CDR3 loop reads CASSWSFRDFGHSGNTIYF. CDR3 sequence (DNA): TGTGCCAGCAGCTGGTCCTTCAGGGATTTTGGCCACTCTGGAAACACCATATATTTT.